This T cell receptor (beta chain) was sequenced for a study of T cell changes during pregnancy in multiple sclerosis. The method was immunoSEQ multiplex PCR; TCRdb's version includes in-frame clones alone and lacks a portion of them. The sample has some 45,000 clones; around 93% are singletons. CDR3 length equals 15 residues. J gave up 1 base and V 5 bases, and 4 bases lay outside the gene matches. Germline V lookup: CDR1 SGHNT, CDR2 YYREEE (reference sequence). This specimen consisted of CD8+ T cells from peripheral blood mononuclear cells, obtained in the first trimester of pregnancy. The receptor comes from a female donor with multiple sclerosis, enrolled in a pregnancy study. The rearrangement links TRBV5-4 to TRBJ2-2, with 8 bases identical to TRBD1. The CDR3 loop is CASSLDRVNTGELFF. For the CDR3, the DNA is TGTGCCAGCAGTCTGGACAGGGTGAACACCGGGGAGCTGTTTTTT.